Shown below are 24 T cell receptor beta chains from a single sample sequenced in a study of CD8+ T cells in alopecia areata (dated by TCRdb to 2016 to 2019). The sample's time point label is to be understood as: baseline before oral tofacitinib. The library relied on the immunoSEQ multiplex PCR assay. To provide template for TCR sequencing, every sample had RNA extracted and reverse transcribed into cDNA. TCRdb stores this immuneACCESS table with in-frame sequences only. Part of the clones is absent; in the studies checked, under half of the shortfall reflects unresolved V genes, and no reason is known for the rest. The table for this sample lists 130,000 to 150,000 clones; about 51% of them were counted only once. The top ten hold 0.85% to 1% of the sample. The sample in question was CD4+ T cells sorted from blood, obtained at week 0. These TCRs come from a human donor with alopecia areata.

This clone was detected a few times. The V gene is TRBV10-3, the J gene TRBJ2-5; TRBD2 matches at 8 bases. This CDR3 is 13 amino acids long. Germline V gene sequence: CDR1 ENHRY, CDR2 SYGVKD. J gave up 2 bases and V 6 bases, and 2 bases lay outside the gene matches. CDR3 protein: CAIRPSGQETQYF. CDR3 sequence (DNA): TGTGCCATCAGGCCTAGCGGGCAAGAGACCCAGTACTTC.

This clone was found a few times. This chain connects TRBV28 to TRBJ2-7; 7 bases agree with TRBD1. The J segment lost 9 bases and the V segment lost 3 bases, leaving 5 bases of the junction unmatched. Per the germline V gene, CDR1 is MDHEN and CDR2 is SYDVKM. This CDR3 has 12 residues. CDR3 sequence (DNA): TGTGCCAGCAGTTTCGACAGGGATGGGCAGTACTTC. This encodes CASSFDRDGQYF.

The sample holds a few counts of this clone. The V call is TRBV7-2, the J call TRBJ1-5, with unresolved D. This CDR3 is built from 15 residues. Looked up from germline, CDR1 is SGHTA and CDR2 is FQGNSA. Trimming pared 1 base from V and 5 bases from J, leaving 12 bases between. This chain's CDR3 is CASSLDPGQDQPQHF. CDR3 sequence (DNA): TGTGCCAGCAGCTTAGATCCAGGTCAGGATCAGCCCCAGCATTTT. Drawing the rest from reference TRBV7-2 and TRBJ1-5, the complete variable domain is GAGVSQSPSNKVTEKGKDVELRCDPISGHTALYWYRQSLGQGLEFLIYFQGNSAPDKSGLPSDRFSAERTGGSVSTLTIQRTQQEDSAVYLCASSLDPGQDQPQHFGDGTRLSIL.

This clone was counted only a few times. The gene calls are TRBV6-6 and TRBJ1-2, with D perhaps TRBD1 (5 bases). The CDR3 contains 11 residues. The ends were cut back, 5 bases at V and 8 bases at J, with 9 bases in the middle. Looked up from germline, CDR1 is MNHNY and CDR2 is SVGAGI (reference sequence). The CDR3 region has the DNA TGTGCCAGCAGTCTGGAGGGGGGCTACACCTTC. This gives the protein CASSLEGGYTF.

This clone has a handful of counts. The genes are TRBV7-9 and TRBJ1-4; TRBD1 might be the D (6 bases). This CDR3 is built from 14 residues. CDR1 is SEHNR, CDR2 FQNEAQ, per germline (reference sequence). Trimming pared 5 bases from V and 7 bases from J, leaving 14 bases between. For the CDR3, the DNA is TGTGCCAGCAGCACGCAGGGGTATACTGAAAAACTGTTTTTT. This sequence encodes CASSTQGYTEKLFF.

This clone was seen just once. The chain links TRBV27 to TRBJ2-5; TRBD1 might be the D (6 bases). The CDR3 length is 12 residues. Trimming took off 5 bases at V and 9 bases at J, with 13 bases between the two ends. CDR1 is MNHEY and CDR2 is SMNVEV in the germline V gene (reference sequence). The CDR3 protein is CASSAGPGAQYF. For the CDR3, the DNA is TGTGCCAGCAGTGCCGGGCCAGGGGCCCAGTACTTC.

This clone was seen only a few times. The chain employs TRBV30 and TRBJ2-3; D perhaps matches TRBD1 (7 bases). The germline V gene encodes CDR1 GTSNPN and CDR2 SVGIG (reference sequence). Trimming cost V 4 bases and J 6 bases, with 20 bases left between them. This CDR3 comprises 15 residues. CDR3 amino acids: CAWTIGQGDSDTQYF. CDR3 nucleotide sequence: TGTGCCTGGACGATCGGGCAGGGGGACTCGGATACGCAGTATTTT.

V and J are TRBV5-4 and TRBJ2-5, with 7 positions matching TRBD1. J gave up 4 bases and V 4 bases, and 4 bases lay outside the gene matches. The V gene's germline CDR1 is SGHNT and CDR2 YYREEE (reference sequence). This CDR3 region has 13 residues. As DNA, the CDR3 is TGTGCCAGCAGCCCCAACAGGGGAGAGACCCAGTACTTC. It is translated as CASSPNRGETQYF.

This clone showed up just once. V usage is TRBV7-2 and J usage is TRBJ2-6; the D gene is possibly TRBD1 (6 bases). The length of the CDR3 is 15 residues. CDR1 is SGHTA and CDR2 is FQGNSA in the germline V gene. The ends were cut back, 9 bases at V and 0 bases at J, with 12 bases in the middle. The CDR3 nucleotides are TGTGCCAGTTCCTTAGGGGGCTCTGGGGCCAACGTCCTGACTTTC. Residues: CASSLGGSGANVLTF. Filled out from reference TRBV7-2 and TRBJ2-6, the complete variable domain reads GAGVSQSPSNKVTEKGKDVELRCDPISGHTALYWYRQSLGQGLEFLIYFQGNSAPDKSGLPSDRFSAERTGGSVSTLTIQRTQQEDSAVYLCASSLGGSGANVLTFGAGSRLTVL.

Details on this clone: Sequence at one end of the junction differs from germline and may be a read error. The CDR3 coding sequence is TGTGCTAGCAGCCCCTCTAGCGGGAGGTACAATGAGCAGTTCTTC. Residues: CASSPSSGRYNEQFF. The genes are TRBV7-7 and TRBJ2-1; TRBD2 matches at 11 bases. Looked up from germline, CDR1 is SSHAT and CDR2 is FNYEAQ (reference sequence). The CDR3 contains 15 residues.

This chain connects TRBV2 to TRBJ1-2; tentative D call: TRBD1 (6 bases). Germline V CDR1 and CDR2: SNHLY, FYNNEI. This CDR3 is 13 amino acids long. Trimming cost V 11 bases and J 4 bases, with 17 bases left between them. CDR3 bases: TGTGCCTCAACGACCCAACAGGGCTATGGCTACACCTTC. It translates to CASTTQQGYGYTF.

The chain has TRBV5-1 and TRBJ1-1; D may be TRBD1 (6 bases). The CDR3 has 16 residues. Trimming took 4 bases from V and 1 from J, leaving 17 bases between them. In germline, CDR1 is SGHRS, CDR2 YFSETQ. CDR3 in DNA: TGCGCCAGCAGCCCGAGGGGGGTCTTAGCGAACACTGAAGCTTTCTTT. It yields the protein CASSPRGVLANTEAFF.

This clone was seen a few times. The chain links TRBV11-2 to TRBJ2-7; D possibly uses TRBD1 or TRBD2 (5 bases each). Trimming took off 2 bases at V and 3 bases at J, with 14 bases between the two ends. Per the germline V gene, CDR1 is SGHAT and CDR2 is FQNNGV. The CDR3 has 15 amino acids. CDR3 nucleotides: TGTGCCAGCAGCTTAAACCGGGACGGTCACTACGAGCAGTACTTC. As protein: CASSLNRDGHYEQYF.

V and J are TRBV7-2 and TRBJ2-5; D remains unclear. Trimming stripped 2 bases from V and 3 bases from J, with 4 bases between. Germline V lookup: CDR1 SGHTA, CDR2 FQGNSA. The CDR3 runs to 12 residues. CDR3 amino acids: CASSLSKETQYF. As DNA, the CDR3 is TGTGCCAGCAGCTTAAGCAAAGAGACCCAGTACTTC.

V usage is TRBV4-2 and J usage is TRBJ2-1, with D hard to call. CDR1 LGHNA and CDR2 YNFKEQ come from the germline V gene. The CDR3 loop spans 18 amino acids. V lost 3 bases, J lost 1 base, and 19 bases lay in between. CDR3 sequence reads: CASSQTKPQVWSYNEQFF. CDR3 nucleotide sequence: TGTGCCAGCAGCCAGACGAAACCACAAGTTTGGTCCTACAATGAGCAGTTCTTC.

J is TRBJ2-5 and V is TRBV28; no firm D call. V gave up 5 bases and J gave up 6 bases, with 13 bases separating them. Germline CDR1 and CDR2: MDHEN and SYDVKM. The CDR3 is made up of 13 amino acids. The CDR3 spells CASSRPPGQTQYF. Written as DNA, the CDR3 is TGTGCCAGCAGTCGCCCCCCCGGCCAGACCCAGTACTTC.

The sample holds one count of this clone. V usage is TRBV29-1 and J usage is TRBJ2-5; tentatively, D is TRBD1 (7 bases). V gave up 5 bases and J gave up 4 bases, with 20 bases separating them. The CDR3 runs to 15 residues. Germline CDR1 SQVTM, CDR2 ANQGSEA. The DNA for the CDR3 is TGCAGCGTTTCGTCTCAGGGGGGTGCAAGAGAGACCCAGTACTTC. It translates to CSVSSQGGARETQYF.

In this sample, this clone turned up once. The genes are TRBV5-1 and TRBJ2-7, with 8 positions matching TRBD2. CDR3 length: 15 residues. J lost 2 bases, V lost 4 bases, and 8 bases had no gene match. Germline loops: CDR1 SGHRS, CDR2 YFSETQ. The CDR3 nucleotides are TGCGCCAGCAGCCCTCGAACTAGCGGCCCCTACGAGCAGTACTTC. Translating gives CASSPRTSGPYEQYF. The full variable domain, in which reference TRBV5-1 and TRBJ2-7 provide the parts outside the CDR3, is KAGVTQTPRYLIKTRGQQVTLSCSPISGHRSVSWYQQTPGQGLQFLFEYFSETQRNKGNFPGRFSGRQFSNSRSEMNVSTLELGDSALYLCASSPRTSGPYEQYFGPGTRLTVT.

This clone was seen only a few times. The rearrangement links TRBV2 to TRBJ1-1; TRBD1 is a possible D gene (6 bases). Germline CDR1 is SNHLY and CDR2 is FYNNEI. V lost 9 bases to trimming and J lost 2 bases, with 13 bases between them. The CDR3 has 13 residues. CDR3 protein: CASRRTENTEAFF. The DNA for the CDR3 is TGTGCCAGTCGGCGGACAGAAAACACTGAAGCTTTCTTT.

The chain uses TRBV6-6 and TRBJ2-7; D is unclear. The CDR3 runs 16 residues. V lost 1 base and J lost 4, with 17 bases in between. Germline V gene lookup returns CDR1 MNHNY and CDR2 SVGAGI (reference sequence). The CDR3 loop reads CASSYFLTSSPYEQYF. The DNA for the CDR3 is TGTGCCAGCAGTTACTTTTTGACATCCAGCCCATACGAGCAGTACTTC.

The gene calls are TRBV4-3 and TRBJ1-5; 8 bases match TRBD1. The germline V gene encodes CDR1 LGHNA and CDR2 YSLEER. Losses at the gene ends were 0 bases for V and 3 bases for J; bases not matched to a gene: 13. The CDR3 loop spans 19 amino acids. CDR3 bases: TGCGCCAGCAGCCAAGATCCGATCAGGGGGCGACTCGCCAATCAGCCCCAGCATTTT. It translates to CASSQDPIRGRLANQPQHF.

The chain joins TRBV7-6 to TRBJ2-3; perhaps TRBD2 as D (5 bases). V dropped 5 bases and J dropped 1 base, with 16 bases sitting between them. This CDR3 has 16 amino acids. CDR1 and CDR2 from the germline V gene are SGHVS and FNYEAQ. The CDR3 loop reads CASSLLRGRGTDTQYF. The DNA of the CDR3 is TGTGCCAGCAGCCTCCTCCGGGGTAGGGGCACAGATACGCAGTATTTT. Combining the CDR3 with reference TRBV7-6 and TRBJ2-3 gives the whole variable domain GAGVSQSPRYKVTKRGQDVALRCDPISGHVSLYWYRQALGQGPEFLTYFNYEAQQDKSGLPNDRFSAERPEGSISTLTIQRTEQRDSAMYRCASSLLRGRGTDTQYFGPGTRLTVL.

The CDR3: CASSPGTFNQPQHF. The CDR3 DNA is TGTGCCAGCAGCCCCGGGACCTTCAATCAGCCCCAGCATTTT. The chain has TRBV25-1 and TRBJ1-5; TRBD1 is a possible D gene (5 bases). The CDR3 sequence is 14 residues long. V lost 6 bases, J lost 3 bases, and 12 bases lay in between. Germline loops: CDR1 MGHDK, CDR2 SYGVNS.

This clone appeared a few times. This chain joins TRBV7-9 and TRBJ2-7; D is ambiguous. Germline-derived CDR1 and CDR2 are SEHNR and FQNEAQ (reference sequence). The CDR3 is made up of 13 amino acids. The V gene lost 5 bases and the J gene lost 1 base, with 9 bases spanning the gap. CDR3 protein: CASSHDRSYEQYF. The CDR3 nucleotides are TGTGCCAGCAGCCACGACCGATCCTACGAGCAGTACTTC. Drawing the rest from reference TRBV7-9 and TRBJ2-7, the complete variable domain is DTGVSQNPRHKITKRGQNVTFRCDPISEHNRLYWYRQTLGQGPEFLTYFQNEAQLEKSRLLSDRFSAERPKGSFSTLEIQRTEQGDSAMYLCASSHDRSYEQYFGPGTRLTVT.